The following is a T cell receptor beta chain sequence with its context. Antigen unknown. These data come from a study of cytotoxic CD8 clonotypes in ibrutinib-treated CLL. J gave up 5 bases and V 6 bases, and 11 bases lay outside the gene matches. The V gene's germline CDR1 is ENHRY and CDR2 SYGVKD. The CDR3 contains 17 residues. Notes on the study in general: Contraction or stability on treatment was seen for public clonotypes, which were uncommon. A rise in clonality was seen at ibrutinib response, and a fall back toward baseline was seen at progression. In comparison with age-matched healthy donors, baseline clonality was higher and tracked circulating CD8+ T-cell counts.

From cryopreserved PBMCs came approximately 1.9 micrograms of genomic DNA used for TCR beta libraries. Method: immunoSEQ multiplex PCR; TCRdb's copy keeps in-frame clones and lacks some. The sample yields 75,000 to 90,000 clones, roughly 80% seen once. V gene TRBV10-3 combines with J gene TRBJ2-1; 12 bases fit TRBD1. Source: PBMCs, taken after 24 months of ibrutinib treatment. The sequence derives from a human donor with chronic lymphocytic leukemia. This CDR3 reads CAISPRDRGRGNNEQFF. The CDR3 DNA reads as TGTGCCATCAGCCCACGGGACAGGGGGCGAGGGAACAATGAGCAGTTCTTC.